Listed below are T cell receptor beta chains from one sample, sequenced in a study of blood T cells in healthy people across ages. MiXCR, run by TCRdb on the 5' RACE reads, gives a single entry per CDR3 protein. Of more than 900,000 distinct CDR3 sequences listed, 25% to 35% are singletons. These data are also associated with another study on T cells of mothers and their children.

Material for sequencing was blood. The receptors were gathered from a woman between 40 and 55 years old in good health. Both conserved end residues are part of each CDR3. D genes are given only for firm matches. Clone size appears in some rows only: once, few, many, or a class for an expanded clone.

abundance	v_gene	d_gene	j_gene	CDR3aa	CDR3nt
few	TRBV6-1	.	TRBJ2-1	CASSEPRYNEQFF	TGTGCCAGCAGTGAACCCAGGTACAATGAGCAGTTCTTC
few	TRBV4-1	.	TRBJ2-6	CASSPGTTGANVLTF	TGCGCCAGCAGCCCAGGGACAACTGGGGCCAACGTCCTGACTTTC
.	TRBV4-1	.	TRBJ2-1	CASSQTQLHEQCF	TGCGCCAGCAGCCAAACACAGCTCCACGAGCAGTGCTTC
.	TRBV9	TRBD2	TRBJ2-2	CASSEGLAGKTRNTGELFF	TGTGCCAGCAGCGAAGGACTAGCGGGGAAAACCAGGAACACCGGGGAGCTGTTTTTT
few	TRBV12-3/TRBV12-4	TRBD2	TRBJ2-5	CASSLGGLAGSQETQYF	TGTGCCAGCAGTTTAGGGGGACTAGCGGGAAGCCAAGAGACCCAGTACTTC
.	TRBV14	TRBD2	TRBJ2-4	CASSQGLLAGGNIQYF	TGTGCCAGCAGCCAAGGGCTACTAGCGGGGGGAAACATTCAGTACTTC
.	TRBV29-1	TRBD1	TRBJ1-2	CGARQGPYGYTF	TGCGGCGCCCGACAGGGGCCCTATGGCTACACCTTC
few	TRBV10-3	TRBD2	TRBJ2-1	CAISEGGGGATHEQFF	TGTGCCATCAGTGAAGGGGGCGGGGGGGCGACGCATGAGCAGTTCTTC
many	TRBV28	TRBD1	TRBJ2-7	CASSGTESYEQYF	TGTGCCAGCTCCGGGACAGAGTCCTACGAGCAGTACTTC
.	TRBV12-5	.	TRBJ2-7	CASGPPRPNTHEQYF	TGTGCTAGTGGTCCACCACGCCCTAATACCCACGAGCAGTACTTC
.	TRBV13	.	TRBJ2-5	CASKGGMETQYF	TGTGCCAGCAAAGGAGGAATGGAGACCCAGTACTTC
few	TRBV7-2	TRBD1	TRBJ2-3	CASRKRPTGVQDTQYF	TGTGCCAGCAGAAAGAGGCCCACAGGGGTGCAAGATACGCAGTATTTT
.	TRBV5-1	TRBD1	TRBJ1-2	CASSLDRDSDNYGYTF	TGCGCCAGCAGCTTAGACAGGGACTCAGATAACTATGGCTACACCTTC
.	TRBV27	TRBD2	TRBJ2-7	CASSGLGGALSYEQYF	TGTGCCAGCAGTGGACTAGGAGGGGCTCTATCCTACGAGCAGTACTTC
few	TRBV9	TRBD1	TRBJ1-2	CASSLGDRDGYTF	TGTGCCAGCAGCCTGGGGGACAGGGATGGCTACACCTTC
many	TRBV14	.	TRBJ1-2	CASSHVEAYGYTF	TGTGCCAGCAGCCACGTTGAGGCGTATGGCTACACCTTC
.	TRBV20-1	TRBD2	TRBJ2-7	CSAAPLAGAYEQYF	TGCAGTGCGGCTCCATTAGCGGGAGCGTACGAGCAGTACTTC
.	TRBV28	.	TRBJ1-2	CASISPRIPYGYTF	TGTGCCAGCATCTCTCCCCGGATCCCTTATGGCTACACCTTC
few	TRBV29-1	.	TRBJ2-1	CSVSGQNNEQFF	TGCAGCGTGTCGGGACAAAACAATGAGCAGTTCTTC
.	TRBV19	.	TRBJ1-1	CATQEGGGTEAFF	TGTGCCACCCAGGAGGGGGGTGGCACTGAAGCTTTCTTT
many	TRBV3-1	.	TRBJ1-2	CASSQEVSNYGYTF	TGTGCCAGCAGCCAAGAGGTTTCCAACTATGGCTACACCTTC
.	TRBV6-5	TRBD2	TRBJ2-7	CASSLDASGRAYEQYF	TGTGCCAGCAGCCTTGATGCTAGCGGGAGGGCCTACGAGCAGTACTTC
few	TRBV5-6	TRBD1	TRBJ2-6	CASSLVGTGISGANVLTF	TGTGCCAGCAGCTTGGTCGGGACAGGGATCTCTGGGGCCAACGTCCTGACTTTC
few	TRBV20-1	TRBD2	TRBJ2-3	CSASRLAGGFLADTQYF	TGCAGTGCGTCAAGACTAGCGGGAGGTTTTCTGGCAGATACGCAGTATTTT
many	TRBV5-1	.	TRBJ1-2	CASSGDGNYGYTF	TGCGCCAGCAGCGGGGACGGGAACTATGGCTACACCTTC
.	TRBV12-3/TRBV12-4	.	TRBJ2-1	CASLPTQQRYNEQFF	TGTGCCAGTCTTCCAACCCAACAGAGGTACAATGAGCAGTTCTTC
many	TRBV9	.	TRBJ2-3	CASSVSSSGGTDTQYF	TGTGCCAGCAGCGTATCGTCCAGCGGCGGCACAGATACGCAGTATTTT
.	TRBV5-6	.	TRBJ2-7	CASNLGRDSYEQYF	TGTGCCAGCAACTTGGGCAGGGACTCCTACGAGCAGTACTTC
.	TRBV9	.	TRBJ2-5	CASSVAASWETQYF	TGTGCCAGCAGCGTAGCGGCTAGCTGGGAGACCCAGTACTTC
few	TRBV4-1	TRBD2	TRBJ2-1	CASSQDPVSGGANEQFF	TGCGCCAGCAGCCAAGATCCGGTCAGCGGGGGGGCCAATGAGCAGTTCTTC
.	TRBV14	.	TRBJ2-3	CASSPFTGGGSTDTQYF	TGTGCCAGCAGCCCCTTCACTGGAGGTGGTAGCACAGATACGCAGTATTTT
.	TRBV21-1	.	TRBJ2-1	CASSRPGLAHHEQFF	TGTGCCAGCAGCCGCCCAGGACTAGCGCACCATGAGCAGTTCTTC
few	TRBV2	.	TRBJ1-2	CASIPEGVPNYGYTF	TGTGCCAGCATCCCGGAAGGCGTACCTAACTATGGCTACACCTTC
many	TRBV7-2	.	TRBJ2-5	CASSLGGSQGETQYF	TGTGCCAGCAGCTTAGGGGGTTCCCAGGGAGAGACCCAGTACTTC
.	TRBV4-3	.	TRBJ1-3	CASSPSPSSGNTIYF	TGCGCCAGCAGCCCCTCGCCTAGCTCTGGAAACACCATATATTTT
.	TRBV2	TRBD1	TRBJ2-5	CASRARDRVQETQYF	TGTGCCAGCAGAGCCCGGGACAGGGTCCAAGAGACCCAGTACTTC
.	TRBV4-3	.	TRBJ1-1	CASSQEFHENTEAFF	TGCGCCAGCAGCCAAGAGTTCCACGAGAACACTGAAGCTTTCTTT
few	TRBV7-2	TRBD2	TRBJ2-3	CACSLTSGGTDTQYF	TGTGCCTGCAGCTTGACTAGCGGGGGCACAGATACGCAGTATTTT
few	TRBV2	.	TRBJ2-1	CASSEAVAGLKGNEQFF	TGTGCCAGCAGTGAAGCAGTAGCCGGGTTGAAGGGAAATGAGCAGTTCTTC
many	TRBV7-3	.	TRBJ2-7	CASSLGYGEQYF	TGTGCCAGCAGCTTGGGCTATGGGGAGCAGTACTTC
.	TRBV7-2	TRBD1	TRBJ2-2	CASSLVAGGRAGELFF	TGTGCCAGCAGCTTAGTGGCAGGGGGCAGGGCCGGGGAGCTGTTTTTT
many	TRBV4-3	TRBD1	TRBJ2-5	CASSQDRQGGLVAQYF	TGCGCCAGCAGCCAGGATCGACAGGGTGGACTGGTGGCCCAGTACTTC
.	TRBV9	.	TRBJ2-7	CASSVGGPYNEQYF	TGTGCCAGCAGCGTAGGGGGGCCATACAATGAGCAGTACTTC
many	TRBV12-3/TRBV12-4	.	TRBJ2-5	CASSLGGLGSETQYF	TGTGCCAGCAGTTTAGGGGGGCTTGGTTCAGAGACCCAGTACTTC
.	TRBV7-8	.	TRBJ2-1	CASSRLTGRTNNEQFF	TGTGCCAGCAGCCGTCTTACGGGGCGTACCAACAATGAGCAGTTCTTC
.	TRBV5-1	TRBD1	TRBJ1-1	CASSLEGEGANTEAFF	TGCGCCAGCAGCTTGGAGGGAGAGGGGGCGAACACTGAAGCTTTCTTT
few	TRBV2	.	TRBJ2-1	CASKPGDLSYNEQFF	TGTGCCAGCAAGCCGGGGGACCTCTCCTACAATGAGCAGTTCTTC
once	TRBV7-8	.	TRBJ2-1	CASSSPGPRRGAGNEQFF	TGTGCCAGCAGCTCACCCGGCCCTCGGAGGGGAGCTGGTAATGAGCAGTTCTTC
many	TRBV7-6	TRBD1	TRBJ1-5	CASSPGQRSQPQHF	TGTGCCAGCAGCCCGGGACAGCGAAGTCAGCCCCAGCATTTT
.	TRBV29-1	TRBD2	TRBJ2-7	CSIGTRIDEQYF	TGCAGCATTGGGACTAGGATTGACGAGCAGTACTTC
.	TRBV6-1	.	TRBJ1-1	CASSEQDLTEAFF	TGTGCCAGCAGTGAGCAGGATCTAACTGAAGCTTTCTTT
many	TRBV20-1	.	TRBJ2-5	CSARDHQETQYF	TGCAGTGCTAGAGACCACCAAGAGACCCAGTACTTC